This T cell receptor (beta chain) was identified during a study of response to subunit inactivated influenza vaccine. This clonotype was recorded a few times. Germline assignment: CDR1 MNHEY and CDR2 SVGEGT. This CDR3 region has 14 residues. V was clipped by 6 bases and J by 5 bases; unmatched bases: 8. TCRdb reprocessed the RT-PCR reads with MiXCR, giving one entry per CDR3 protein. The profile shows about 480,000 distinct CDR3 sequences, roughly 13% of them singletons. This receptor was taken from a man aged 50 or older who received an inactivated influenza vaccine. The V and J genes are TRBV6-2 or TRBV6-3 and TRBJ2-5; 8 bases match TRBD1. The specimen comprised PBMCs from blood, sampled 45 days after vaccination. CDR3 nucleotides: TGTGCCAGCAGGGCCAGGACAGGGTGGGAGACCCAGTACTTC. Residues: CASRARTGWETQYF.